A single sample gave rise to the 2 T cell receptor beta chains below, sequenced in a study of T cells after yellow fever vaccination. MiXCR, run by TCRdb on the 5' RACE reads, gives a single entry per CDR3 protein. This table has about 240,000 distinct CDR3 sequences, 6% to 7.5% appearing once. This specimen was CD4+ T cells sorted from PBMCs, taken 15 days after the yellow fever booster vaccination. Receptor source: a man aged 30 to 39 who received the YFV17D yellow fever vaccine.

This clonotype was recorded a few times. The CDR3 reads CASSPQGLAGANVLTF. The CDR3 region has the DNA TGTGCCAGCAGCCCACAGGGGTTAGCTGGGGCCAACGTCCTGACTTTC. The chain links TRBV5-4 to TRBJ2-6; 7 bases match TRBD1. CDR1 is SGHNT, CDR2 YYREEE, per germline (reference sequence). The CDR3 extends over 16 amino acids. Trimming took 4 bases from V and 2 from J; bases not matched to a gene: 6.

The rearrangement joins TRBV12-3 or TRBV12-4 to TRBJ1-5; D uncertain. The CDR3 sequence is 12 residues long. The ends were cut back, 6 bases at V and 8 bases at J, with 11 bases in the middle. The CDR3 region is CASRSGGKPQHF. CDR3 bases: TGTGCCAGCAGGTCCGGTGGTAAGCCCCAGCATTTT.